This note documents a single T cell receptor beta chain sequence. This sample was included in a study of technical replicates of blood from a few donors. Profiled with immunoSEQ multiplex PCR; TCRdb holds only in-frame clones, not every one. There are roughly 65,000 clones in the sample; about 86% occur only once, and approximately 4.7% lies in the top ten. CDR3 size: 13 residues. Trimming cost V 4 bases and J 7 bases, with 14 bases left between them. In germline, CDR1 is MGHDK, CDR2 SYGVNS. The sample taken for sequencing was PBMCs. The clonotype was recovered from a human donor in good health. Some clones in this sample may be carry-over from other donors' samples. J is TRBJ2-7 and V is TRBV25-1, with D maybe TRBD2 (6 bases). CDR3 residues: CASSAILAGEQYF. For the CDR3, the DNA is TGTGCCAGCAGTGCCATACTAGCTGGTGAGCAGTACTTC.